The 26 T cell receptor beta chains reported below all come from one sample, sequenced in a study of CD8 T cells in Susac syndrome. An amount of RNA that ranged from roughly 0.5 to 1 ug was reverse transcribed with random hexamers. TCRdb re-derived calls from the immunoSEQ multiplex PCR reads in MiXCR, one entry per CDR3 protein. The top ten hold about 0.11% of the sample, which has over 130,000 distinct CDR3 sequences, roughly 95% seen once. The sample was CD4+ T cells from PBMCs. Source of these receptors: a human donor with multiple sclerosis.

This chain joins TRBV29-1 and TRBJ1-2; D ambiguous. V was trimmed by 4 bases and J by 4 bases, leaving 7 bases between them. The CDR3 has 11 amino acids. Germline-derived CDR1 and CDR2 are SQVTM and ANQGSEA. In nucleotides, the CDR3 is TGCAGCGTTGTCACAATCTATGGCTACACCTTC. This sequence encodes CSVVTIYGYTF.

The sample holds one count of this clonotype. The chain carries TRBV6-6 and TRBJ1-2; a possible D gene is TRBD1 (5 bases). Trimming took 2 bases from V and 8 from J, leaving 9 bases between them. CDR1 is MNHNY, CDR2 SVGAGI, per germline (reference sequence). This CDR3 is built from 12 residues. The CDR3, as DNA: TGTGCCAGCAGTTACCTCGAGGGGGGCTACACCTTC. It yields the protein CASSYLEGGYTF.

The rearrangement links TRBV12-3 or TRBV12-4 to TRBJ2-5, with 11 bases aligning to TRBD2. V shed 6 bases, J shed 1 base, and the junction held 7 bases outside the gene matches. The CDR3 length is 16 residues. The DNA for the CDR3 is TGTGCCAGCAGGCGCCTAGCGGGAGGACGCCAAGAGACCCAGTACTTC. This encodes CASRRLAGGRQETQYF.

J is TRBJ2-3 and V is TRBV5-1, with D unclear. Trimming shortened V by 3 bases and J by 4 bases, and 9 bases separated the two germline ends. The CDR3 is 13 residues long. CDR1 and CDR2 from the germline V gene are SGHRS and YFSETQ. This CDR3 is CASSSGFPDTQYF. The CDR3 nucleotides are TGCGCCAGCAGCTCCGGGTTCCCAGATACGCAGTATTTT.

The chain links TRBV7-2 to TRBJ1-4; TRBD1 matches 10 bases. The CDR3 has 18 residues. CDR1 and CDR2 from the germline V gene are SGHTA and FQGNSA. Trimming cost V 2 bases and J 2 bases; bases outside gene matches: 8. This chain's CDR3 is CASSLHRDRGTTNEKLFF. DNA for the CDR3: TGTGCCAGCAGCTTACACCGGGACAGGGGCACCACTAATGAAAAACTGTTTTTT.

The chain employs TRBV9 and TRBJ1-2, with D unclear. Germline assignment: CDR1 SGDLS and CDR2 YYNGEE. The CDR3 loop spans 16 amino acids. Trimming took off 4 bases at V and 7 bases at J, with 23 bases between the two ends. CDR3 DNA: TGTGCCAGCAGCCCGGTTGGCTCCACATCTTTGTCTGGCTACACCTTC. This translates into CASSPVGSTSLSGYTF.

This clonotype appeared a single time. V usage is TRBV4-1 and J usage is TRBJ1-5; TRBD1 matches 12 bases. Germline values: CDR1 MGHRA, CDR2 YSYEKL. The V segment lost 3 bases and the J segment 11 bases; nucleotides outside the gene matches: 11. The CDR3 runs to 16 residues. This CDR3 is CASSQRWGQGAEAQHF. The CDR3, as DNA: TGCGCCAGCAGCCAGAGATGGGGACAGGGGGCTGAGGCCCAGCATTTT.

This chain joins TRBV7-9 and TRBJ2-1, with TRBD1 as a possible D gene (6 bases). V dropped 10 bases and J dropped 4 bases, with 20 bases sitting between them. Germline CDR1 SEHNR, CDR2 FQNEAQ (reference sequence). CDR3 length: 15 amino acids. The CDR3 loop is CAIRSLGTKYNEQFF. The CDR3 nucleotides read TGTGCCATCCGAAGCCTCGGGACAAAATACAATGAGCAGTTCTTC.

The rearrangement links TRBV27 to TRBJ2-7; 9 positions match TRBD2. CDR3 size: 16 residues. CDR1 and CDR2 from the germline V gene are MNHEY and SMNVEV (reference sequence). V dropped 5 bases and J dropped 6; count of bases not matched to a gene: 14. The CDR3 spells CASSPYRASGMLEQYF. The CDR3 DNA sequence: TGTGCCAGCAGTCCTTACCGGGCTAGCGGGATGCTCGAGCAGTACTTC.

This rearrangement joins TRBV7-8 to TRBJ2-5, with TRBD1 as a possible D gene (6 bases). The V and J ends lost 5 bases and 5 bases respectively, with 15 bases between them. Germline V lookup: CDR1 SGHVS, CDR2 FQNEAQ. The CDR3 runs to 14 residues. The CDR3 loop reads CASSLDRVDETQYF. CDR3 DNA: TGTGCCAGCAGCCTGGACAGAGTCGACGAGACCCAGTACTTC.

The chain joins TRBV20-1 to TRBJ1-2; 7 nucleotides match TRBD1. The junction had 9 bases not matched to a gene; V was cut back by 3 bases and J by 8 bases. This CDR3 has 13 amino acids. CDR1 and CDR2 from the germline V gene are DFQATT and SNEGSKA (reference sequence). CDR3 protein: CSASNRGQGGYTF. The CDR3 nucleotides read TGCAGTGCTAGTAACAGGGGACAAGGGGGCTACACCTTC.

CDR3 DNA sequence: TGTGCCTGGAGTGATGACAGGTTTGGCTACACCTTC. It is translated as CAWSDDRFGYTF. The rearrangement links TRBV30 to TRBJ1-2; perhaps TRBD1 as D (6 bases). The CDR3 has 12 residues. V shed 1 base and J shed 7 bases, with 10 bases lying between them. Germline CDR1 GTSNPN, CDR2 SVGIG (reference sequence).

J is TRBJ2-5 and V is TRBV28, with TRBD1 matching over 7 bases. The V gene end was trimmed by 6 bases and the J gene end by 2 bases; junction bases not matched to a gene: 6. The germline V gene encodes CDR1 MDHEN and CDR2 SYDVKM. CDR3 length equals 14 residues. The CDR3 protein is CASRGTVVQETQYF. In DNA, the CDR3 is TGTGCCAGCAGGGGGACAGTCGTACAAGAGACCCAGTACTTC.

The chain employs TRBV29-1 and TRBJ2-2; 9 bases are shared with TRBD2. This CDR3 has 16 residues. CDR1 SQVTM and CDR2 ANQGSEA come from the germline V gene. V lost 3 bases and J lost 6; bases outside the gene matches: 11. The DNA for the CDR3 is TGCAGCGTTGACGGGCTAGCGGGGAATCCCCCCGGGGAGCTGTTTTTT. Amino acid sequence: CSVDGLAGNPPGELFF.

V and J are TRBV20-1 and TRBJ1-5, with 11 positions matching TRBD1. Trimming at V came to 5 bases and at J to 4 bases, leaving 7 bases not matched to a gene. This CDR3 spans 15 amino acids. The germline V gene has CDR1 DFQATT and CDR2 SNEGSKA (reference sequence). The CDR3 sequence: CSASSGTGGNQPQHF. In DNA, the CDR3 is TGCAGTGCTTCCTCCGGGACAGGGGGAAATCAGCCCCAGCATTTT.

This clonotype was detected once. This chain connects TRBV28 to TRBJ2-3; TRBD1 agrees at 9 bases. Germline assignment: CDR1 MDHEN and CDR2 SYDVKM. The V gene end was trimmed by 5 bases and the J gene end by 0 bases; junction bases not matched to a gene: 12. CDR3 length equals 18 residues. The CDR3 DNA sequence: TGTGCCAGCAGTCCCATTGGCCGGGACAGGGCTAGCACAGATACGCAGTATTTT. Translated: CASSPIGRDRASTDTQYF.

V gene TRBV29-1 combines with J gene TRBJ2-1; TRBD1 or TRBD2 may be the D gene (5 bases each). This CDR3 is 14 amino acids long. V shed 6 bases and J shed 0 bases, with 12 bases lying between them. In germline, CDR1 is SQVTM, CDR2 ANQGSEA. The CDR3 sequence: CSVGDGSSYNEQFF. The DNA for the CDR3 is TGCAGCGTCGGGGACGGCAGCTCCTACAATGAGCAGTTCTTC.

The V call is TRBV29-1, the J call TRBJ1-1; D remains unclear. The CDR3 totals 13 residues. Germline values: CDR1 SQVTM, CDR2 ANQGSEA. V was clipped by 6 bases and J by 0 bases, with 11 bases between them. The CDR3 protein is CSVRTFMNTEAFF. The CDR3 DNA is TGCAGCGTGCGGACGTTTATGAACACTGAAGCTTTCTTT.

The chain recombines TRBV30 with TRBJ2-7; TRBD1 is a possible D gene (5 bases). Germline CDR1 is GTSNPN and CDR2 is SVGIG (reference sequence). The ends were cut back, 5 bases at V and 1 base at J, with 6 bases in the middle. The CDR3 is 11 residues long. The CDR3 DNA reads TGTGCCTGGGACAGTTCCTACGAGCAGTACTTC. The encoded protein is CAWDSSYEQYF.

The chain uses TRBV27 and TRBJ1-1; D unresolved. The CDR3 length is 13 residues. Germline V lookup: CDR1 MNHEY, CDR2 SMNVEV (reference sequence). Trimming pared 6 bases from V and 3 bases from J, leaving 11 bases between. CDR3 loop: CASRYLGDTEAFF. CDR3 coding DNA: TGTGCCAGCAGGTACTTAGGCGACACTGAAGCTTTCTTT.

This clonotype was recorded once. The rearrangement links TRBV29-1 to TRBJ1-2; a weak D match, TRBD1 (5 bases). V lost 5 bases and J 4 bases, leaving 11 bases between the germline ends. The germline V gene encodes CDR1 SQVTM and CDR2 ANQGSEA. This CDR3 comprises 12 residues. The CDR3 nucleotides are TGCAGCGTTCAGACAGCAGTCTATGGCTACACCTTC. Translated, it gives CSVQTAVYGYTF.

This CDR3 is CASSVAASGSYEQYF. CDR3 nucleotide sequence: TGTGCCAGCAGCGTAGCTGCTAGCGGGAGCTACGAGCAGTACTTC. The chain has TRBV9 and TRBJ2-7; 10 positions agree with TRBD2. In germline, CDR1 is SGDLS, CDR2 YYNGEE. The CDR3 is 15 amino acids. J lost 3 bases, V lost 0 bases, and 3 bases had no gene match.

V and J are TRBV2 and TRBJ1-1, with a tentative D call TRBD1 (5 bases). Germline lookup yields CDR1 SNHLY and CDR2 FYNNEI. V lost 8 bases, J lost 1 base, and 14 bases lay in between. There are 14 residues in the CDR3. The CDR3 DNA follows: TGTGCCAGCCAGGTCCAGGGTCGGAACACTGAAGCTTTCTTT. Its protein is CASQVQGRNTEAFF.

The chain is built from TRBV12-3 or TRBV12-4 and TRBJ2-6; a possible D gene is TRBD1 (6 bases). V was shortened by 5 bases and J by 0 bases, with 11 bases between the two germline ends. This CDR3 comprises 16 residues. CDR3 nucleotides: TGTGCCAGCAGTCGCAGACAGGACTCTGGGGCCAACGTCCTGACTTTC. Amino acid sequence: CASSRRQDSGANVLTF.

The V gene is TRBV20-1, the J gene TRBJ2-5, with D possibly matching TRBD1 (6 bases). This CDR3 is 13 amino acids long. Trimming shortened V by 2 bases and J by 4 bases, and 11 bases separated the two germline ends. Germline CDR1 and CDR2: DFQATT and SNEGSKA (reference sequence). The CDR3 sequence is CSARQGMRETQYF. Here the CDR3 DNA reads TGCAGTGCTAGACAGGGGATGCGAGAGACCCAGTACTTC.

The chain is built from TRBV2 and TRBJ2-7; tentatively, D is TRBD2 (6 bases). Germline lookup yields CDR1 SNHLY and CDR2 FYNNEI. The V and J ends lost 4 bases and 1 base respectively, with 8 bases between them. The CDR3 is made up of 13 amino acids. CDR3: CASSASGSYEQYF. Here the CDR3 DNA reads TGTGCCAGCAGTGCCAGCGGGTCCTACGAGCAGTACTTC.